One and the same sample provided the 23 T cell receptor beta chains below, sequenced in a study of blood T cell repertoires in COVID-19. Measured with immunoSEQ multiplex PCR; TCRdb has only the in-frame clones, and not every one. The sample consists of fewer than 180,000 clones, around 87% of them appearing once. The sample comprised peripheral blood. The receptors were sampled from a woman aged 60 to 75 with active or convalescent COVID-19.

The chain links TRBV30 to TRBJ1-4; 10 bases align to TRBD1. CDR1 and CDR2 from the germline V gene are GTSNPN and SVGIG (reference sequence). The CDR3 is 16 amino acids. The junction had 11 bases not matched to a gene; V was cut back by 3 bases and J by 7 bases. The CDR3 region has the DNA TGTGCCTGGAGAGTAGTCCGGACAGGGGGTTTTGAAAAACTGTTTTTT. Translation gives CAWRVVRTGGFEKLFF.

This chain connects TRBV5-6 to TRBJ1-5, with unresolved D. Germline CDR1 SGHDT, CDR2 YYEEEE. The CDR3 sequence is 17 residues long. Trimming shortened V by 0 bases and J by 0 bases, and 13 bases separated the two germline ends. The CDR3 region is CASSLGTGIPSNQPQHF. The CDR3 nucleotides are TGTGCCAGCAGCTTGGGTACCGGGATCCCTAGCAATCAGCCCCAGCATTTT.

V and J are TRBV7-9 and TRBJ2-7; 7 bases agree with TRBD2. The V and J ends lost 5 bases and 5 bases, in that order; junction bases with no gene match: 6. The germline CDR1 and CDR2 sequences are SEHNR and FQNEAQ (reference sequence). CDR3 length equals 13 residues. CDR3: CASSPGEGNEQYF. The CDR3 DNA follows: TGTGCCAGCAGCCCGGGGGAGGGCAACGAGCAGTACTTC.

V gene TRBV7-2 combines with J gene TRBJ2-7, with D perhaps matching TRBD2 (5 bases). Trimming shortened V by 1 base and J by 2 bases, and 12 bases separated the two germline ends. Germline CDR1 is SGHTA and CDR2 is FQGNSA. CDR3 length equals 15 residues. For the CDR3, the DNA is TGTGCCAGCAGCTTAGTCCACCGAGGGACCTACGAGCAGTACTTC. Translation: CASSLVHRGTYEQYF. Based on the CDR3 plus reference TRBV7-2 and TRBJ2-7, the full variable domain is GAGVSQSPSNKVTEKGKDVELRCDPISGHTALYWYRQSLGQGLEFLIYFQGNSAPDKSGLPSDRFSAERTGGSVSTLTIQRTQQEDSAVYLCASSLVHRGTYEQYFGPGTRLTVT.

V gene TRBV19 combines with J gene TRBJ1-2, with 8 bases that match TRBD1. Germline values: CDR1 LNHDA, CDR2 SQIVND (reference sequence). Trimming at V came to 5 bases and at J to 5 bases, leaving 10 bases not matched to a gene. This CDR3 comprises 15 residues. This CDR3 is CASSDGQGGFYGYTF. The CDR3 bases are TGTGCCAGTAGTGACGGACAGGGAGGGTTTTATGGCTACACCTTC.

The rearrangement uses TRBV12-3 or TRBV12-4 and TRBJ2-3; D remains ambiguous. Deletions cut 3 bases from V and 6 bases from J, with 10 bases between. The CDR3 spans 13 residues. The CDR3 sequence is CASSLTTGDTQYF. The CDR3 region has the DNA TGTGCCAGCAGTTTGACCACCGGGGATACGCAGTATTTT.

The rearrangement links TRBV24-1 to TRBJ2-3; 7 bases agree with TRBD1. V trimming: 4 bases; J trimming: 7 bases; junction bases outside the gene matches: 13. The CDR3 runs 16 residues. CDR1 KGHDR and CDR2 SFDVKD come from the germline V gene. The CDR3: CATSDPYRDSQNTQYF. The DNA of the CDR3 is TGTGCCACCAGTGACCCTTATCGGGACAGTCAAAATACGCAGTATTTT.

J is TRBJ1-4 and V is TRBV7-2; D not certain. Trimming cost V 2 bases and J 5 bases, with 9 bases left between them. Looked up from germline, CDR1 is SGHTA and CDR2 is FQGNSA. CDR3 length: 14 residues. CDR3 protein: CASSLTGGNEKLFF. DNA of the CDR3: TGTGCCAGCAGCTTAACGGGTGGGAATGAAAAACTGTTTTTT. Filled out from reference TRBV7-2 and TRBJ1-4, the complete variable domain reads GAGVSQSPSNKVTEKGKDVELRCDPISGHTALYWYRQSLGQGLEFLIYFQGNSAPDKSGLPSDRFSAERTGGSVSTLTIQRTQQEDSAVYLCASSLTGGNEKLFFGSGTQLSVL.

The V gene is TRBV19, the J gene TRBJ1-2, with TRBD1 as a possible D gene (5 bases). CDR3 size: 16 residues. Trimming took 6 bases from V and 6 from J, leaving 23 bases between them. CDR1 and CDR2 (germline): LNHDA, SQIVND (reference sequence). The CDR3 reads CASRGRGGAALDGYTF. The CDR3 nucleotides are TGTGCCAGTAGGGGGAGGGGCGGAGCGGCGTTGGATGGCTACACCTTC.

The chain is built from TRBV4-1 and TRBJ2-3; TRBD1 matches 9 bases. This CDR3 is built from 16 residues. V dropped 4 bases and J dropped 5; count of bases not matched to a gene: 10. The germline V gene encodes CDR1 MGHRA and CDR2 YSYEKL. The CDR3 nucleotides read TGCGCCAGCAGCCTAGCCGGGACAGGGCAGGTAGATACGCAGTATTTT. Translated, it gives CASSLAGTGQVDTQYF.

DNA for the CDR3: TGTGCCTGGAGTGTGGGGCTAGCGGGGAACACCGGGGAGCTGTTTTTT. Translating it yields CAWSVGLAGNTGELFF. V gene TRBV30 combines with J gene TRBJ2-2; TRBD2 matches 8 bases. The CDR3 runs to 16 residues. V shed 0 bases, J shed 1 base, and the junction held 4 bases outside the gene matches. Per the germline V gene, CDR1 is GTSNPN and CDR2 is SVGIG (reference sequence).

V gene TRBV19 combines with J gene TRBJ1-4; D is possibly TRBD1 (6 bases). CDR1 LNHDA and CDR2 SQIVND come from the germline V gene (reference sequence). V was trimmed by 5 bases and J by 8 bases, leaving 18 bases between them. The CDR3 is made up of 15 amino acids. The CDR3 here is CASSLDSFQGEKLFF. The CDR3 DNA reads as TGTGCCAGTAGTCTGGACAGTTTTCAAGGGGAAAAACTGTTTTTT.

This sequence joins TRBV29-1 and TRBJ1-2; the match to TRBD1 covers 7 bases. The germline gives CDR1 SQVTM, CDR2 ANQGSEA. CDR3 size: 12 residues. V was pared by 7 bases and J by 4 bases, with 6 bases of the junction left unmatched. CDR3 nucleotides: TGCAGCGAGCGACAGGGAGCCTATGGCTACACCTTC. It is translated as CSERQGAYGYTF.

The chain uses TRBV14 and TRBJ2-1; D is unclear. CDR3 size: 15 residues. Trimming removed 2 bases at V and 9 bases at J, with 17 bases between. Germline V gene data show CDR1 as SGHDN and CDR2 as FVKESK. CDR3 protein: CASSQSGTAHSEQFF. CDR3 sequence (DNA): TGTGCCAGCAGCCAATCTGGTACAGCTCATAGTGAGCAGTTCTTC.

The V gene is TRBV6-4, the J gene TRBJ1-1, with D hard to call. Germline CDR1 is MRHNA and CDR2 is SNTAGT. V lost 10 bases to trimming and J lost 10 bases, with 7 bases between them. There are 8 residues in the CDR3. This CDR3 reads CATRRAFF. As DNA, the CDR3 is TGTGCCACCAGGAGAGCTTTCTTT.

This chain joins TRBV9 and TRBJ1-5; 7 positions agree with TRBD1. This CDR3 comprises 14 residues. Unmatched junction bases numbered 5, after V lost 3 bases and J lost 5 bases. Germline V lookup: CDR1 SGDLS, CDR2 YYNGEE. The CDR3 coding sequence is TGTGCCAGCAGCGAACAGGGGTATGATCAGCCCCAGCATTTT. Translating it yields CASSEQGYDQPQHF.

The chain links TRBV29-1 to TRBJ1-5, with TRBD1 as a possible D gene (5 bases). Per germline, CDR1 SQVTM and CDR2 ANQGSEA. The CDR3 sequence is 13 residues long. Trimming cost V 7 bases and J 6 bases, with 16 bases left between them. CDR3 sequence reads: CSAREVDGQPQHF. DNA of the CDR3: TGCAGCGCCAGGGAAGTTGACGGTCAGCCCCAGCATTTT.

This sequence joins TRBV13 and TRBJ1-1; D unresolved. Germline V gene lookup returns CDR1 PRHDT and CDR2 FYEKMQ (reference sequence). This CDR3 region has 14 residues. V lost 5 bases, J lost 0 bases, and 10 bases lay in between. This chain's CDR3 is CASSPESMNTEAFF. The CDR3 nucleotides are TGTGCCAGCAGCCCCGAGTCAATGAACACTGAAGCTTTCTTT.

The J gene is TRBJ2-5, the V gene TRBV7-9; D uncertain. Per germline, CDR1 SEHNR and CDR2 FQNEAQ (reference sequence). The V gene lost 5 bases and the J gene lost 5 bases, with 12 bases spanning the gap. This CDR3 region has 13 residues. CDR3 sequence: CASSLEATETQYF. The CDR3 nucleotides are TGTGCCAGCAGCCTCGAAGCAACGGAGACCCAGTACTTC. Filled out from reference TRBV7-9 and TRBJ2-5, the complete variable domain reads DTGVSQNPRHKITKRGQNVTFRCDPISEHNRLYWYRQTLGQGPEFLTYFQNEAQLEKSRLLSDRFSAERPKGSFSTLEIQRTEQGDSAMYLCASSLEATETQYFGPGTRLLVL.

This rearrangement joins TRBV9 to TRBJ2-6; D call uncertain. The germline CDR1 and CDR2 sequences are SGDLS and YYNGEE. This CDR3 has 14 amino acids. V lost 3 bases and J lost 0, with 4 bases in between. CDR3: CASSAYSGANVLTF. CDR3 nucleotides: TGTGCCAGCAGCGCTTACTCTGGGGCCAACGTCCTGACTTTC.

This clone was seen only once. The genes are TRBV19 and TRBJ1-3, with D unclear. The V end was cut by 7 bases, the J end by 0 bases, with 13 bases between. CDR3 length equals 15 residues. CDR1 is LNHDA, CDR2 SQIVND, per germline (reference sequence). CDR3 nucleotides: TGTGCCAGTAATTACGGTTGGAGCTCTGGAAACACCATATATTTT. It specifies CASNYGWSSGNTIYF.

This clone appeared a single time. In DNA form, the CDR3 reads TGTGCCACCAGCACTGGACAGGTGGGTCAGCCCCAGCATTTT. As protein: CATSTGQVGQPQHF. The chain employs TRBV15 and TRBJ1-5; 7 positions agree with TRBD1. With V trimmed by 4 bases and J by 6 bases, 6 bases remained unmatched. Germline CDR1 LNHNV, CDR2 YYDKDF (reference sequence). This CDR3 is built from 14 residues.

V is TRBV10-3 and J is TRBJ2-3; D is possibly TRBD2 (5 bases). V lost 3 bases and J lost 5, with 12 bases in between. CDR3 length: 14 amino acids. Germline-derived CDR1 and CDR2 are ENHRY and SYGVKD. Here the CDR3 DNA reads TGTGCCATCAGTGACCCCGGACTCAAAGATACGCAGTATTTT. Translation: CAISDPGLKDTQYF.